This TCR beta chain is drawn from a study of T cells expressing NK-cell markers. Study information: Sequencing of TCR beta repertoires drew on sorted CD3+CD56+NKG2C+, CD3+CD56+NKG2C- and CD3+CD56-NKG2C+ T cells. Findings and caveats of the study: 1.0-7.0% of CD8+ T cells in more than 5 donors belonged to dominant NKG2C+ clonotypes.

Comments on this clonotype: Its antigen is still unknown.

The CDR3 sequence is 14 residues long. The germline gives CDR1 MDHEN, CDR2 SYDVKM. One entry per CDR3 protein, without DNA, is what TCRdb gives after re-calling the 5' RACE reads. This repertoire includes about 180,000 distinct CDR3 sequences. The genes are TRBV28 and TRBJ1-2; TCRdb returns TRBD1, unconfirmable since there is no DNA. The origin of this receptor is a woman between 18 and 70 years old in good health. Input material: blood T cells: a sorted CD56 or NKG2C T cell subset, CD4+ or CD8+ T cells, or bulk PBMC T cells (not recorded which). The CDR3 region is CASRTGTGNGGYTF.